This TCR beta chain came from a study of cytomegalovirus exposure and HLA in healthy donors. On this clone: Its antigen is currently unknown.

With 60 Vbeta and 13 Jbeta primers, the PCR was carried out. Assay: immunoSEQ multiplex PCR; the TCRdb copy retains only in-frame clones and omits some. Of around 130,000 clones in the sample, about 86% were seen once. Points from the study as a whole: Most CMV-associated TCR beta chains were later found to appear HLA-restricted. Analysis was performed later, and it showed HLA-associated TCR beta chains to be more clonally expanded than equally common others. According to a later analysis, donors in an Asian-associated ancestry cluster reportedly had fewer N-insertions than the roughly 720-donor mean. Researchers catalogued roughly 150 TCR beta chains as cytomegalovirus-associated.

The sequenced sample was PBMCs. The clonotype comes from a man aged 18 to 29 in good health and CMV-seronegative.

This CDR3 is CASSDDLFEGAKTEAFF. Written as DNA, the CDR3 is TGCGCCAGCAGTGATGACTTGTTCGAGGGGGCGAAAACTGAAGCTTTCTTT. The J gene is TRBJ1-1, the V gene TRBV10-1; 7 bases fit TRBD1. The V segment lost 3 bases and the J segment 5 bases; nucleotides outside the gene matches: 15. The CDR3 contains 17 residues. The V gene's germline CDR1 is WNHNN and CDR2 SYGVQD (reference sequence).